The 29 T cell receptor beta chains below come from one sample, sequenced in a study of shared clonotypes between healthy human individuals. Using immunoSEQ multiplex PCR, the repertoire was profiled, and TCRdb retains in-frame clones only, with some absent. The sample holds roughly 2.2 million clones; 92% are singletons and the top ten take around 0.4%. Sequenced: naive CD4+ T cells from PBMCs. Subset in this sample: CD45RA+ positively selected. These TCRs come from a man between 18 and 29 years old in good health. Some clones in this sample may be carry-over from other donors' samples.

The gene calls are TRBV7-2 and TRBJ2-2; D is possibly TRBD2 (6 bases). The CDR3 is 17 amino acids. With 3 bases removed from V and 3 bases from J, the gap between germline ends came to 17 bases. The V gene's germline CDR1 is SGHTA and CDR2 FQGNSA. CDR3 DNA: TGTGCCAGCAGCTTGAGCCGGGACTCCCTATACACCGGGGAGCTGTTTTTT. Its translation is CASSLSRDSLYTGELFF.

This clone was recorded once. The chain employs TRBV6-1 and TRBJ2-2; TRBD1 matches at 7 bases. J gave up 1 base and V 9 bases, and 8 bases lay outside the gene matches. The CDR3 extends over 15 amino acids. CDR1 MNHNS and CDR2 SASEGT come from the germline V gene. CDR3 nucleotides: TGTGCCAGTTGGCCGAGACAGGGGAACACCGGGGAGCTGTTTTTT. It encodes CASWPRQGNTGELFF.

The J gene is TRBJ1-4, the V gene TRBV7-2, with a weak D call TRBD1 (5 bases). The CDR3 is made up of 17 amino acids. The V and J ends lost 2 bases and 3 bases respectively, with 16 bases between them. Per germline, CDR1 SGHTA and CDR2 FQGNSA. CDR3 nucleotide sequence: TGTGCCAGCAGCTTATTACCGGGGACGCGGGCTAATGAAAAACTGTTTTTT. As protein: CASSLLPGTRANEKLFF.

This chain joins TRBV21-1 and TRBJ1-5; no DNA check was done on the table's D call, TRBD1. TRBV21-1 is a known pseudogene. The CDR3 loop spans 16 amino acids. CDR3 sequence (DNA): TGTGCCAGCAGCCCGGGACAGGGGGGCTCCAATCAGCCCCAGCATTTT. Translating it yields CASSPGQGGSNQPQHF.

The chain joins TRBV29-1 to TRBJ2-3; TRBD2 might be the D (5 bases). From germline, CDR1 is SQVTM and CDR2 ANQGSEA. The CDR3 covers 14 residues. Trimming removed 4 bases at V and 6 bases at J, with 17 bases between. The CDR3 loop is CSVVGSRRGDTQYF. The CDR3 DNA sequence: TGCAGCGTTGTGGGGAGCCGCCGCGGCGATACGCAGTATTTT.

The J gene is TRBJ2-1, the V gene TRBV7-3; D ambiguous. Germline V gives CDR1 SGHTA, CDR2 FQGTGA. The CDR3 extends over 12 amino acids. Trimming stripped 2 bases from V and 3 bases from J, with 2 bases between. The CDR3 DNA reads TGTGCCAGCAGCTTAGACTACAATGAGCAGTTCTTC. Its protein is CASSLDYNEQFF.

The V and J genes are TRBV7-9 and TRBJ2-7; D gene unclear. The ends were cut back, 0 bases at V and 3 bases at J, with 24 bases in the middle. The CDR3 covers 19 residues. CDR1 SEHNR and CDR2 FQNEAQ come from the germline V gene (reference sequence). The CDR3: CASSLARSPQRKEIYEQYF. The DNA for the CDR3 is TGTGCCAGCAGCTTAGCGCGATCCCCTCAGCGTAAGGAGATCTACGAGCAGTACTTC.

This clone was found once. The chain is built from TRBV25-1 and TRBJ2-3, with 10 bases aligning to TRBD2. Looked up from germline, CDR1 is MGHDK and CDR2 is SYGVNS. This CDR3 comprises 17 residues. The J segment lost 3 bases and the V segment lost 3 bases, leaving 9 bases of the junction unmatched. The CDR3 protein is CASSEQRTSGRTDTQYF. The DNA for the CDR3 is TGTGCCAGCAGTGAGCAAAGGACTAGCGGAAGGACAGATACGCAGTATTTT.

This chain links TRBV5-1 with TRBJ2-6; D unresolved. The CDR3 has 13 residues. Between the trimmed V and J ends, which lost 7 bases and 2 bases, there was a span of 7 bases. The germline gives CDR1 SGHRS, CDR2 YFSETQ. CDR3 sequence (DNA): TGCGCCAGCCTGGTTCCTGGGGCCAACGTCCTGACTTTC. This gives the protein CASLVPGANVLTF.

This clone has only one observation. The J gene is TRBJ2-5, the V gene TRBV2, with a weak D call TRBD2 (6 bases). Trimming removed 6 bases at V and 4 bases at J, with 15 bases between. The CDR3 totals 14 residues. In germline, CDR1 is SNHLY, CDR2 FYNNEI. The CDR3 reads CASRPNQGGETQYF. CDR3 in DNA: TGTGCCAGCAGGCCGAACCAGGGAGGAGAGACCCAGTACTTC.

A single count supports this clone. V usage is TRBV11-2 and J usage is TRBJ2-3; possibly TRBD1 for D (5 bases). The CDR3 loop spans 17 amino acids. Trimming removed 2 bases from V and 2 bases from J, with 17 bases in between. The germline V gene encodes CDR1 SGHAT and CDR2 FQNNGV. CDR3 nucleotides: TGTGCCAGCAGCTTATATGCTAGGGCAGGGTACACAGATACGCAGTATTTT. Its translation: CASSLYARAGYTDTQYF.

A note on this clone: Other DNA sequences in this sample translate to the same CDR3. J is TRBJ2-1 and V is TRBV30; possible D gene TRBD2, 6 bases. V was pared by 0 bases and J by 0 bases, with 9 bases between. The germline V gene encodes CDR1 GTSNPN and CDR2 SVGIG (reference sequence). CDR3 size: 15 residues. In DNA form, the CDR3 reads TGTGCCTGGAGTGTTAGAGCGGGCTCCTACAATGAGCAGTTCTTC. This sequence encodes CAWSVRAGSYNEQFF.

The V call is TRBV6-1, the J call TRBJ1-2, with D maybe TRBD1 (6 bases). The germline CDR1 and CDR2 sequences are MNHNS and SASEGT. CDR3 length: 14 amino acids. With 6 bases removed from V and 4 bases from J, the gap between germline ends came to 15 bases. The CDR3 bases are TGTGCCAGCAGACCATACCGGGGGCGCTATGGCTACACCTTC. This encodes CASRPYRGRYGYTF.

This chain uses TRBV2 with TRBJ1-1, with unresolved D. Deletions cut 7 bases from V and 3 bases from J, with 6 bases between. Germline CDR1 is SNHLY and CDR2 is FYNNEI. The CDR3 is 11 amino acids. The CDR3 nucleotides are TGTGCCAGCAAGGACTACACTGAAGCTTTCTTT. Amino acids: CASKDYTEAFF. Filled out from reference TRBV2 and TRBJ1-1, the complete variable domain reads EPEVTQTPSHQVTQMGQEVILRCVPISNHLYFYWYRQILGQKVEFLVSFYNNEISEKSEIFDDQFSVERPDGSNFTLKIRSTKLEDSAMYFCASKDYTEAFFGQGTRLTVV.

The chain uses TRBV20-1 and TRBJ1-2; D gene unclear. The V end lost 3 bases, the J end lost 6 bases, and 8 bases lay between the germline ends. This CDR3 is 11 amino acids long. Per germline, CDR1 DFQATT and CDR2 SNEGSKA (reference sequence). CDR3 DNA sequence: TGCAGTGCTAGTTGGCACAATGGCTACACCTTC. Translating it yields CSASWHNGYTF.

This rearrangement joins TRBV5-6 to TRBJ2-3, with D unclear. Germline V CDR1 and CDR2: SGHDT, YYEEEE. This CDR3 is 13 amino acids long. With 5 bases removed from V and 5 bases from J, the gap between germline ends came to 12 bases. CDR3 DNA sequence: TGTGCCAGCAGACTCTATTCTAGAGATACGCAGTATTTT. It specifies CASRLYSRDTQYF.

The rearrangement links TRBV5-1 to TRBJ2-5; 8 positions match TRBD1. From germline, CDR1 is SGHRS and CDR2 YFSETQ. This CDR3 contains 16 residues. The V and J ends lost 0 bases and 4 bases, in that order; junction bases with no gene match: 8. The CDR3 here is CASSLGYQGASETQYF. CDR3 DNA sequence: TGCGCCAGCAGCTTGGGGTATCAGGGGGCCTCAGAGACCCAGTACTTC.

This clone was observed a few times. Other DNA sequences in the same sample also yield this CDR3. In nucleotides, the CDR3 is TGCAGTGCAGGGAGCAATCAGCCCCAGCATTTT. The encoded protein is CSAGSNQPQHF. The J gene is TRBJ1-5, the V gene TRBV20-1; D remains ambiguous. The V gene lost 6 bases and the J gene lost 1 base, with 4 bases spanning the gap. Germline CDR1 reads DFQATT; CDR2 reads SNEGSKA (reference sequence). The CDR3 contains 11 residues.

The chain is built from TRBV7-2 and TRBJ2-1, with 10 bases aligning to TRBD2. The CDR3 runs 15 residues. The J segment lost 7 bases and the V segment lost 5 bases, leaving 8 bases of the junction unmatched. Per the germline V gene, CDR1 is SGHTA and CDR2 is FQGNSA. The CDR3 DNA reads TGTGCCAGCAGCCCGCGAAAGCGGGAGGGAAATGAGCAGTTCTTC. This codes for CASSPRKREGNEQFF.

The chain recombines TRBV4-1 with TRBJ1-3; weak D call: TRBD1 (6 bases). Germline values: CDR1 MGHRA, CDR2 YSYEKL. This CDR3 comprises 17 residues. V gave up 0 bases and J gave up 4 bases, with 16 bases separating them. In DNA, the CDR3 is TGCGCCAGCAGCCAAGATCTGATGGGGGCGCGGGGAAACACCATATATTTT. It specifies CASSQDLMGARGNTIYF.

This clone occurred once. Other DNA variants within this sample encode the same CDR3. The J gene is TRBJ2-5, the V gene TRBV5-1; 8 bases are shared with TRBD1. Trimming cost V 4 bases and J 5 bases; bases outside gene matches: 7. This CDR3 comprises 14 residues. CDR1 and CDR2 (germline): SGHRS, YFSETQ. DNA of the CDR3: TGCGCCAGCAGCCTGACAGGGGCGGAGGAGACCCAGTACTTC. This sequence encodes CASSLTGAEETQYF.

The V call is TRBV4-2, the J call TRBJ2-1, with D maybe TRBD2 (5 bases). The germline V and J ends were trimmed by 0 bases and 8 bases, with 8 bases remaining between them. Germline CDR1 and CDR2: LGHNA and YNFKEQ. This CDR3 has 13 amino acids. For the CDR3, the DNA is TGTGCCAGCAGCCAAGAAGGAGGCCATGAGCAGTTCTTC. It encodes CASSQEGGHEQFF.

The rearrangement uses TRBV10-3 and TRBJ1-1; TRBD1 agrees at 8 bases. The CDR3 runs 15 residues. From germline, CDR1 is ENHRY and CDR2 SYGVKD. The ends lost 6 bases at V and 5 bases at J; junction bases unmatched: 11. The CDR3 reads CAIREFWTGLTEAFF. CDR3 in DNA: TGTGCCATCAGAGAATTTTGGACAGGGTTAACTGAAGCTTTCTTT.

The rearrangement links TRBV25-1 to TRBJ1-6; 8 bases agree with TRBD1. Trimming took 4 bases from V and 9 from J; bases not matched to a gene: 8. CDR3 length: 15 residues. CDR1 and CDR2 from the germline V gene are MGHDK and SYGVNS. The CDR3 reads CASSGGQGRSSPLHF. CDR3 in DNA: TGTGCCAGCAGTGGCGGACAGGGCCGGAGTTCACCCCTCCACTTT.

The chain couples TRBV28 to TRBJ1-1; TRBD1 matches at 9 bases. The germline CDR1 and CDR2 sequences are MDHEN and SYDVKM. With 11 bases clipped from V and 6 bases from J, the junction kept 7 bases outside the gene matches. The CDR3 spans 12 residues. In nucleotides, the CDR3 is TGTGCCGCAGGACAGGGGACGTCTGAAGCTTTCTTT. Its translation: CAAGQGTSEAFF. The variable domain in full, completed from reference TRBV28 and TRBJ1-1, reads DVKVTQSSRYLVKRTGEKVFLECVQDMDHENMFWYRQDPGLGLRLIYFSYDVKMKEKGDIPEGYSVSREKKERFSLILESASTNQTSMYLCAAGQGTSEAFFGQGTRLTVV.

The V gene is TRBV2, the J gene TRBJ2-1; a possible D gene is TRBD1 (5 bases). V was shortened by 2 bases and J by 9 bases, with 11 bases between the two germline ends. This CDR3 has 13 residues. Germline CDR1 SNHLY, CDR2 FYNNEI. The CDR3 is CASSESSRGEQFF. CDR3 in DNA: TGTGCCAGCAGTGAATCCAGTAGGGGTGAGCAGTTCTTC.

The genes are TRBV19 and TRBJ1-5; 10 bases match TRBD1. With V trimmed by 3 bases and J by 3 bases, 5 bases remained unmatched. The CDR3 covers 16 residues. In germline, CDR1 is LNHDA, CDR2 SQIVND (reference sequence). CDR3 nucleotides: TGTGCCAGTAGTATTAGGACAGGGGGGAACAATCAGCCCCAGCATTTT. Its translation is CASSIRTGGNNQPQHF.

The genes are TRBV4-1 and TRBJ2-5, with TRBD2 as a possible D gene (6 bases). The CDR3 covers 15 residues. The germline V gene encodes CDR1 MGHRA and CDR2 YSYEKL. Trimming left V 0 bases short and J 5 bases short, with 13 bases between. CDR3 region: CASSQDGRGPETQYF. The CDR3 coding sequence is TGCGCCAGCAGCCAAGATGGGCGGGGACCCGAGACCCAGTACTTC.

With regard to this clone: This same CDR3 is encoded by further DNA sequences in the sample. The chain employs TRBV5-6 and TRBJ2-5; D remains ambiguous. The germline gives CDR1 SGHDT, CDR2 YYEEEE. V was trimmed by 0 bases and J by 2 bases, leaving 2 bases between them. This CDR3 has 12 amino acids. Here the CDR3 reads CASSLVQETQYF. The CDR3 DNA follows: TGTGCCAGCAGCTTGGTACAAGAGACCCAGTACTTC.